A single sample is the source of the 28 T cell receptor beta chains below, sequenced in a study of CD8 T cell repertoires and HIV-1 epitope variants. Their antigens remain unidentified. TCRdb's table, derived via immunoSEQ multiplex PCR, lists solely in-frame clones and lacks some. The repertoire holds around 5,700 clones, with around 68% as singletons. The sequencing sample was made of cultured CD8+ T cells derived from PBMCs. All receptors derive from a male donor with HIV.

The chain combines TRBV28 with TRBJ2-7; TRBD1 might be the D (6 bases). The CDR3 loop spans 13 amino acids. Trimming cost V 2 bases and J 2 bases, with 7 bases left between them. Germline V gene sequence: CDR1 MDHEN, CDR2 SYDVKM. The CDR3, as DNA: TGTGCCAGCAGTTTAACAGGGCCCTACGAGCAGTACTTC. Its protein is CASSLTGPYEQYF.

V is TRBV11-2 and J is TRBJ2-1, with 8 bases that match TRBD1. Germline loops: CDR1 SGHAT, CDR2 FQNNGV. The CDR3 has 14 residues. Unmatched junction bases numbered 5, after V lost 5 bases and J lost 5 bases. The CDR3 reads CASSPEQGDNEQFF. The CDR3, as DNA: TGTGCCAGCAGCCCAGAACAGGGGGACAATGAGCAGTTCTTC.

CDR3 loop: CASSLAPLGINEQFF. In nucleotides, the CDR3 is TGTGCCAGCAGCTTAGCCCCCTTAGGCATCAATGAGCAGTTCTTC. V is TRBV7-9 and J is TRBJ2-1; D gene ambiguous. Trimming shortened V by 0 bases and J by 6 bases, and 12 bases separated the two germline ends. This CDR3 region has 15 residues. Germline V gives CDR1 SEHNR, CDR2 FQNEAQ (reference sequence).

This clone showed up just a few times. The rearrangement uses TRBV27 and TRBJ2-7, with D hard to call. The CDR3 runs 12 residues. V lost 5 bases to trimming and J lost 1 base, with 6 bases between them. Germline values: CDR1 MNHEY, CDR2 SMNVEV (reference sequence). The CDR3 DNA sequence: TGTGCCAGCAGTACCGCATCCTACGAGCAGTACTTC. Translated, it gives CASSTASYEQYF.

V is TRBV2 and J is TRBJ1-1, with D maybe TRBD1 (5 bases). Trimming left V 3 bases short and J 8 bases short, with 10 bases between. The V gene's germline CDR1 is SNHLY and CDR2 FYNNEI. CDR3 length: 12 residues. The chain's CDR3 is CASSEGLLEAFF. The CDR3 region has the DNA TGTGCCAGCAGTGAGGGACTTCTAGAAGCTTTCTTT.

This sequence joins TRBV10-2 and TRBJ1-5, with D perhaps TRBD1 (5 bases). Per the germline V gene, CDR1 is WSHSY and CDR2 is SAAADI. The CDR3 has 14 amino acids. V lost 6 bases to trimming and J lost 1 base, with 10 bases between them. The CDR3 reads CASRGGESNQPQHF. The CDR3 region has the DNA TGCGCCAGCAGGGGGGGGGAGAGCAATCAGCCCCAGCATTTT.

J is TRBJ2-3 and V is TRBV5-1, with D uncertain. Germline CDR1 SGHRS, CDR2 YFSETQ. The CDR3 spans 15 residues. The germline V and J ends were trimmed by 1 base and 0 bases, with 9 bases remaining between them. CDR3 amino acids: CASSLFSESTDTQYF. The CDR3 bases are TGCGCCAGCAGCTTGTTCAGCGAAAGCACAGATACGCAGTATTTT.

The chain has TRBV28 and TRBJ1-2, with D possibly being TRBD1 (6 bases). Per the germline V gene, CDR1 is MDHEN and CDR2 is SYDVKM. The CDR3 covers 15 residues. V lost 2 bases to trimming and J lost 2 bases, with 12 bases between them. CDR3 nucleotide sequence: TGTGCCAGCAGTTTAGGGGGGGCCTCGAACTATGGCTACACCTTC. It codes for CASSLGGASNYGYTF.

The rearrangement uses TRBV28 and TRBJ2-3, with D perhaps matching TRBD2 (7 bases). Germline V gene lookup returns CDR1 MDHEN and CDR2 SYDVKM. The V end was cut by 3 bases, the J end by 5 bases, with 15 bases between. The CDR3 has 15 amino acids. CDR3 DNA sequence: TGTGCCAGCAGTTTGGGGGGGCCCCAGGGAGATACGCAGTATTTT. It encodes CASSLGGPQGDTQYF.

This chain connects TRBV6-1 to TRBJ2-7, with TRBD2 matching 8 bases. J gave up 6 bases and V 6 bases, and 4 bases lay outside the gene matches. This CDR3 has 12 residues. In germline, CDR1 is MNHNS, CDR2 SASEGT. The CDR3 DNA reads TGTGCCAGCAGCCCGGGGGGGGGCGAGCAGTACTTC. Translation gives CASSPGGGEQYF.

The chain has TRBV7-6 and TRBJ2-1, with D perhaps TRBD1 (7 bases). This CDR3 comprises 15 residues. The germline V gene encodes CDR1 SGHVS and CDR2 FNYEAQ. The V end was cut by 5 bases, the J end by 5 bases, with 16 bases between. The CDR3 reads CASSAGRGDNNEQFF. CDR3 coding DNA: TGTGCCAGCAGCGCAGGCAGGGGGGATAACAATGAGCAGTTCTTC.

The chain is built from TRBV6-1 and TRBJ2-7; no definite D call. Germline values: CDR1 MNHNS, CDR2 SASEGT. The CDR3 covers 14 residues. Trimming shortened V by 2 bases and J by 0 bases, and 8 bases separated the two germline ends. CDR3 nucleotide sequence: TGTGCCAGCAGTGAATCCTGGAGCTCCTACGAGCAGTACTTC. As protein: CASSESWSSYEQYF.

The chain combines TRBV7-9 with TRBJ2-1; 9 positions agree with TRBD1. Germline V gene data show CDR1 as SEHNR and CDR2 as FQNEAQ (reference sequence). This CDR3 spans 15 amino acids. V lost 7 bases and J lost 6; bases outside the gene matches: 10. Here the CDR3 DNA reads TGTGCCAGCACCTTTTCTCCGGGACAGGGCAATGAGCAGTTCTTC. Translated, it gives CASTFSPGQGNEQFF.

Here the CDR3 reads CASSQDTDTQYF. CDR3 DNA sequence: TGCGCCAGCAGCCAAGACACAGATACGCAGTATTTT. The chain carries TRBV4-1 and TRBJ2-3; no clear D gene. The CDR3 has 12 amino acids. Between the trimmed V and J ends, which lost 0 bases and 2 bases, there was a span of 0 bases. Germline CDR1 and CDR2: MGHRA and YSYEKL.

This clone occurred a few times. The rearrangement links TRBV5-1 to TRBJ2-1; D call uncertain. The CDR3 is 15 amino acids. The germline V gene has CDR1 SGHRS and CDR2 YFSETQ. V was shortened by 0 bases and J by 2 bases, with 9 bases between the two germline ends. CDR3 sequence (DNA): TGCGCCAGCAGCTTGGAAGGAGAGACCTACAATGAGCAGTTCTTC. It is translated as CASSLEGETYNEQFF. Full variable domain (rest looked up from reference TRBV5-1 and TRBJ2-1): KAGVTQTPRYLIKTRGQQVTLSCSPISGHRSVSWYQQTPGQGLQFLFEYFSETQRNKGNFPGRFSGRQFSNSRSEMNVSTLELGDSALYLCASSLEGETYNEQFFGPGTRLTVL.

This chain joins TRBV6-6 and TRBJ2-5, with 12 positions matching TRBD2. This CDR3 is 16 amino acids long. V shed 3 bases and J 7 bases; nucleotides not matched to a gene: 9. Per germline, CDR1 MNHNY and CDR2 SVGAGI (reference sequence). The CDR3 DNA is TGTGCCAGCAGTTATCTAGCGGGGGGGGACAAAAGGACCCAGTACTTC. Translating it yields CASSYLAGGDKRTQYF.

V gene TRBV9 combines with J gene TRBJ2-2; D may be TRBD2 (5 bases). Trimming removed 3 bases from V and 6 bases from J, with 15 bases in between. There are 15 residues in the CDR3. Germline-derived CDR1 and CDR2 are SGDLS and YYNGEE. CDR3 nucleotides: TGTGCCAGCAGCGGAGAAGTGAGGGTGGCCGGGGAGCTGTTTTTT. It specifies CASSGEVRVAGELFF.

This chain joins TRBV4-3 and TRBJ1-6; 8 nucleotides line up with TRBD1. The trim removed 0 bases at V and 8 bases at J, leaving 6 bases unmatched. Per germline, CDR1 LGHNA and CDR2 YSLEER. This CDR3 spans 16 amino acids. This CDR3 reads CASSQDRTGTHSPLHF. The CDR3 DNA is TGCGCCAGCAGCCAAGACAGGACAGGGACCCATTCACCCCTCCACTTT.

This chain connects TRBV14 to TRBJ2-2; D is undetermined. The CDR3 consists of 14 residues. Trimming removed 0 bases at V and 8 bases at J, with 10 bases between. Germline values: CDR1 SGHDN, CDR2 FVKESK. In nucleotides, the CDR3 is TGTGCCAGCAGCCAAGATCTGGACGGGGGGGAGCTGTTTTTT. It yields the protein CASSQDLDGGELFF.

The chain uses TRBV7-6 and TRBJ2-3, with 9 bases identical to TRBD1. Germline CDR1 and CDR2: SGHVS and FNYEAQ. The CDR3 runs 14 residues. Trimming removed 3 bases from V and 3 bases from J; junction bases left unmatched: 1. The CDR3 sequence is CASSLGQGTDTQYF. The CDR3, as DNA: TGTGCCAGCAGCTTGGGACAGGGAACAGATACGCAGTATTTT.

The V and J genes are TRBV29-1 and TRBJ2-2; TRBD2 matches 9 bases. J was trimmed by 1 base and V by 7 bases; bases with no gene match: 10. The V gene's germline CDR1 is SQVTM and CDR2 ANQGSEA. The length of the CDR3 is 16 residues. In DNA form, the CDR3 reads TGCAGCGGACGCAAGCTAGCGGGGAGGAACACCGGGGAGCTGTTTTTT. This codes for CSGRKLAGRNTGELFF.

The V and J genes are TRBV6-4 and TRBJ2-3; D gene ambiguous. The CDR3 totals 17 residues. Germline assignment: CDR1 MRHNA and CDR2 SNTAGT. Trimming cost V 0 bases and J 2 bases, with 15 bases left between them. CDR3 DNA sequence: TGTGCCAGCAGTGACTCCCTCCGTTTAAGGCCCACAGATACGCAGTATTTT. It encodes CASSDSLRLRPTDTQYF.

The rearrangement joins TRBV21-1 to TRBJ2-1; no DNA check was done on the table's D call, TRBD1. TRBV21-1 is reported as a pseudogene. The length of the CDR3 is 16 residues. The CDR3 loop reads CASSKDKTPNYNEQFF. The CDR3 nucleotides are TGTGCCAGCAGCAAAGATAAGACACCAAATTACAATGAGCAGTTCTTC.

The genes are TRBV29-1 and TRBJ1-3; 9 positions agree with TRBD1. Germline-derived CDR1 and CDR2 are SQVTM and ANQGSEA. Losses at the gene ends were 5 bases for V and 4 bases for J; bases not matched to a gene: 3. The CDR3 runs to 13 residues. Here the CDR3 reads CSVSGQGGNTIYF. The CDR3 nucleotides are TGCAGCGTTTCAGGACAGGGGGGAAACACCATATATTTT.

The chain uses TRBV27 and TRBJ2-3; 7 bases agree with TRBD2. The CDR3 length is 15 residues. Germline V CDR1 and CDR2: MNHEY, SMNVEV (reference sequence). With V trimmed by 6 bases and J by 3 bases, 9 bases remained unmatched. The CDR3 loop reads CASSSGGGGTDTQYF. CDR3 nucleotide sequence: TGTGCCAGCAGCTCTGGGGGGGGAGGGACAGATACGCAGTATTTT.

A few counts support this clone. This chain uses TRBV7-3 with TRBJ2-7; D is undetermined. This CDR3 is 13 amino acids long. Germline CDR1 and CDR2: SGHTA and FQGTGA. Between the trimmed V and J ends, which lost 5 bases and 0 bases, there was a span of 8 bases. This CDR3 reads CASSEGPSYEQYF. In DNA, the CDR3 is TGTGCCAGCAGCGAAGGGCCCTCCTACGAGCAGTACTTC.

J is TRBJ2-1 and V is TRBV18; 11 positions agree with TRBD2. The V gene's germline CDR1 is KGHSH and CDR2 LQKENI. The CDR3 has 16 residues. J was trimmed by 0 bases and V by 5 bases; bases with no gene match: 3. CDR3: CASSKTSGNSYNEQFF. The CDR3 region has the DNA TGTGCCAGCTCAAAGACTAGCGGGAACTCCTACAATGAGCAGTTCTTC.

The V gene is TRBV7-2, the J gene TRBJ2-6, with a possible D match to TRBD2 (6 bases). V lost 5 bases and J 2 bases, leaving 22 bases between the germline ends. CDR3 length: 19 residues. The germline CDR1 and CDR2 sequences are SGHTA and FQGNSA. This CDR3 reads CASSLMYPGRGTGANVLTF. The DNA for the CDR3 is TGTGCCAGCAGCCTTATGTACCCGGGACGGGGGACTGGGGCCAACGTCCTGACTTTC.